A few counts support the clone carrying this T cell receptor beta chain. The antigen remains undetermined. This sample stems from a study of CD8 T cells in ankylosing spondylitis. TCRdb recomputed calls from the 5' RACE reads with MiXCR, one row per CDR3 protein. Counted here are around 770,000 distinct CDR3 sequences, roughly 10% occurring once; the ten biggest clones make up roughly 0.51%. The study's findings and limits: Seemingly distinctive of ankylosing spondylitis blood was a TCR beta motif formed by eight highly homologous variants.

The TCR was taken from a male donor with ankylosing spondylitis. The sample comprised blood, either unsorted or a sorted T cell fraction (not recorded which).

The CDR3 sequence is CASSPVAGGATDTQYF. In nucleotides, the CDR3 is TGTGCCAGCTCACCAGTTGCAGGGGGCGCGACAGATACGCAGTATTTT. The gene calls are TRBV18 and TRBJ2-3; 8 nucleotides line up with TRBD1. Trimming at V came to 2 bases and at J to 3 bases, leaving 7 bases not matched to a gene. The germline gives CDR1 KGHSH, CDR2 LQKENI. This CDR3 has 16 residues.